Listed below are T cell receptor beta chains from one sample, sequenced in a study of shared clonotypes between healthy human individuals. Clones were sequenced by immunoSEQ multiplex PCR, and TCRdb holds only the in-frame ones, with some missing. Here the sample spans 1.4 million or so clones, around 98.5% being singletons. The specimen sequenced was naive CD4+ T cells sorted from blood. The receptors originated from a man aged 25 to 45 in good health. Both conserved end residues are trimmed from each CDR3. The D gene is left open where the match is weak. Expanded clones get a size class; other rows say once, few or many, or leave the size out.

clone_size	j_call	v_call	d_call	cdr3_aa
NA	TRBJ2-3	TRBV9	TRBD2	ASSVAGLAGGTDTQY
once	TRBJ2-7	TRBV5-1	TRBD1	ATRSIVSDRGSEQY
NA	TRBJ2-7	TRBV2	NA	ASSEATYYEQY
NA	TRBJ2-2	TRBV19	TRBD1	ASRQGAGTGELF
NA	TRBJ2-1	TRBV12-5	NA	ASGPALGYNEQF
NA	TRBJ2-1	TRBV7-2	NA	ASSLFSV
NA	TRBJ2-3	TRBV6-9	TRBD2	ASSYIAGDGTDTQY
NA	TRBJ1-5	TRBV29-1	NA	SVSGSNQPQH
NA	TRBJ2-5	TRBV5-1	NA	ASSLAILGGQETQY
NA	TRBJ2-2	TRBV6-4	NA	ASRLIETTGELF
NA	TRBJ2-7	TRBV7-9	TRBD2	ASSILAGGQGEQY
NA	TRBJ2-6	TRBV7-3	NA	ASSSRGLSGANVLT
NA	TRBJ2-5	TRBV2	TRBD1	ASSVETGKETQY
NA	TRBJ1-5	TRBV15	NA	ATSRDSKGDQPQH
NA	TRBJ1-5	TRBV27	TRBD1	ASSLRGGGNQPQH
once	TRBJ2-5	TRBV5-1	NA	ASSSFPQGGTQY
NA	TRBJ1-2	TRBV7-8	NA	ASSLARLAPFGYT
NA	TRBJ2-4	TRBV5-1	TRBD1	ASSFGQGAGIQY
NA	TRBJ1-1	TRBV28	NA	ASTSLGRAF
NA	TRBJ1-1	TRBV5-1	NA	ASSLIGRTEAF
NA	TRBJ2-1	TRBV28	TRBD1	ASNDWGTGVYNEQF
once	TRBJ1-5	TRBV30	NA	AWRGRGNQPQH
NA	TRBJ2-5	TRBV9	TRBD1	ASSVEGTGGETQY
NA	TRBJ2-2	TRBV12-5	NA	ASGLVAAGELF
once	TRBJ1-1	TRBV19	TRBD1	ASSTPFMGQGGMNTEAF
NA	TRBJ2-2	TRBV7-6	TRBD1	ASSLAGQGSTGELF
NA	TRBJ2-3	TRBV29-1	NA	SVLKRPITDTQY
NA	TRBJ2-6	TRBV27	NA	ASSYPGAGANVLT
NA	TRBJ2-7	TRBV11-2	TRBD2	ASSGLAVYEQY
NA	TRBJ1-1	TRBV27	TRBD1	ASRSTGTANTEAF
NA	TRBJ2-7	TRBV7-2	NA	ASSPRTISEQY
NA	TRBJ2-7	TRBV19	TRBD2	ASSPGTTYEQY
NA	TRBJ2-5	TRBV18	NA	ASSPQGVETQY
NA	TRBJ2-3	TRBV10-2	TRBD2	ASSPRRLAGAQDTQY
NA	TRBJ1-2	TRBV18	NA	ASSAGVGSGYT
NA	TRBJ2-7	TRBV7-9	TRBD2	ASSLWTSGSLYEQY
few	TRBJ2-7	TRBV7-2	NA	ASSPSYEQY
NA	TRBJ2-3	TRBV5-5	NA	ASSLVLSGASTDTQY
NA	TRBJ2-3	TRBV27	NA	ASSLSPRGDTQY
NA	TRBJ2-5	TRBV6-5	NA	ASSYSRGKETQY
NA	TRBJ2-1	TRBV19	NA	ASSADPFGGEQF
NA	TRBJ1-1	TRBV7-7	NA	ASSLEMDTEAF
NA	TRBJ2-3	TRBV4-1	NA	ASSQEEGQTFSTDTQY
NA	TRBJ2-5	TRBV7-6	NA	ASSSKVARETQY
NA	TRBJ2-5	TRBV2	NA	ASSETRAGQETQY
NA	TRBJ2-1	TRBV19	NA	ASSMRQLNEQF
NA	TRBJ2-3	TRBV14	NA	ASSHGGVEGTDTQY